This passage covers 8 T cell receptor beta chains from one sample sequenced in a study of T cells expressing NK-cell markers. TCRdb reprocessed the 5' RACE reads; each CDR3 protein has one entry and no DNA is given. The table for this sample gives 300,000 to 500,000 distinct CDR3 sequences. Source material: blood T cells: a sorted CD56 or NKG2C T cell subset, CD4+ or CD8+ T cells, or bulk PBMC T cells (not recorded which). These receptor sequences come from a woman aged 45-65 years in good health.

V is TRBV7-2 and J is TRBJ1-2; lacking DNA, the TRBD1 call made by TCRdb goes unchecked. Germline-derived CDR1 and CDR2 are SGHTA and FQGNSA. The CDR3 has 13 amino acids. Here the CDR3 reads CASSPQGVYGYTF.

The chain carries TRBV12-3 or TRBV12-4 and TRBJ2-6; TCRdb outputs TRBD1, but without DNA this stays unchecked. This CDR3 region has 18 residues. CDR3 protein: CASSASTGGLSGANVLTF.

CDR3 in amino acids: CASSLYGGSGNTIYF. The rearrangement uses TRBV12-3 or TRBV12-4 and TRBJ1-3. This CDR3 spans 15 amino acids.

The V gene is TRBV9, the J gene TRBJ2-1; TCRdb calls TRBD1, which cannot be checked without DNA. Looked up from germline, CDR1 is SGDLS and CDR2 is YYNGEE. The CDR3 runs 12 residues. CDR3 in amino acids: CASSVLDREQFF.

The V call is TRBV20-1, the J call TRBJ2-6; without DNA, the TCRdb call of TRBD1 cannot be checked. This CDR3 spans 18 amino acids. CDR1 is DFQATT, CDR2 SNEGSKA, per germline (reference sequence). CDR3 loop: CSARAAGTGGSGANVLTF.

CDR3 amino acids: CASSYQREGTDTQYF. This sequence joins TRBV6-5 and TRBJ2-3; as DNA is missing, the TRBD2 call by TCRdb cannot be tested. CDR1 is MNHEY and CDR2 is SVGAGI in the germline V gene. CDR3 length: 15 residues.

V and J are TRBV6-7 and TRBJ2-5; TCRdb names TRBD1, which stays unverified in the absence of DNA. TRBV6-7 is an open reading frame, and its role is uncertain. There are 13 residues in the CDR3. The CDR3: CASSPRNEETQYF.

The chain recombines TRBV12-3 or TRBV12-4 with TRBJ2-1; TCRdb picks TRBD1, but there is no DNA to check that call. The CDR3 consists of 16 residues. CDR3 amino acids: CASAIQGLLGDNEQFF.